This T cell receptor beta chain was captured in a study of shared clonotypes between healthy human individuals. Study-level results: Generation probabilities were higher for clonotypes shared across all four sorted-subset donors than for unshared ones.

The V gene lost 5 bases and the J gene lost 1 base, with 14 bases spanning the gap. The CDR3 has 15 residues. The germline V gene has CDR1 SGHTA and CDR2 FQGNSA. The table came from immunoSEQ multiplex PCR; TCRdb's copy has only in-frame clones and leaves some out. The sample records 1 million to 1.2 million clones, about 80% being singletons. About this clone: As yet, its antigen is unknown.

The rearrangement links TRBV7-2 to TRBJ1-1, with D possibly TRBD1 on 6 matching bases. The source material was memory CD4+ T cells from PBMCs. As for subset: CD45RA-negative fraction. The receptor comes from a man between 18 and 35 years old in good health. Some clones in this sample may be carry-over from other donors' samples. As DNA, the CDR3 is TGTGCCAGCAGCCGTGGGGGGGCGGAGAACACTGAAGCTTTCTTT. Residues: CASSRGGAENTEAFF.